This T cell receptor beta chain was sequenced for a study of radiation and T cells in renal cell carcinoma. Clones were sequenced by immunoSEQ multiplex PCR, and TCRdb holds only the in-frame ones, with some missing. Of some 81,000 clones listed, 89% are singletons. CDR3 size: 15 residues. Germline V gene lookup returns CDR1 SEHNR and CDR2 FQNEAQ (reference sequence). V shed 0 bases, J shed 2 bases, and the junction held 3 bases outside the gene matches. Time point noted: blood 4 weeks post-SBRT, at nephrectomy. Specified treatment: 15 Gy SBRT to primary tumor, nephrectomy 4 weeks later. Nephrectomy followed 15 Gy stereotactic body radiation by 4 weeks.

This TCR was recovered from a woman in her seventies with renal cell carcinoma. The rearrangement joins TRBV7-9 to TRBJ1-1; 7 bases are a match to TRBD1. This specimen consisted of blood, obtained from a patient whose treatment included radiotherapy and nephrectomy. The CDR3 DNA reads TGTGCCAGCAGCTTAGCGAGGGACAGAAACACTGAAGCTTTCTTT. This sequence encodes CASSLARDRNTEAFF.